The clone carrying this T cell receptor (beta chain) was detected once. No antigen is known for it. CDR1 ENHRY and CDR2 SYGVKD come from the germline V gene. The CDR3 loop spans 15 amino acids. The V and J ends lost 6 bases and 4 bases respectively, with 15 bases between them. The data derive from a study of Ad26.COV2.S vaccination and SARS-CoV-2 variants. Regarding the study as a whole: An underestimation of total T cell responses may have resulted from the TCR breadth and depth analyses.

Data came from immunoSEQ multiplex PCR; TCRdb stores just in-frame clones and leaves some out. The sample has 46,000 or so clones; 83% are singletons. The receptor was isolated from a human donor who had recovered from COVID-19. This chain uses TRBV10-3 with TRBJ2-2; D gene uncertain. Sample: peripheral blood, taken after recovery from COVID-19. Here the CDR3 reads CAISRTAPSTGELFF. The CDR3 bases are TGTGCCATCAGCCGAACGGCACCGAGCACCGGGGAGCTGTTTTTT.